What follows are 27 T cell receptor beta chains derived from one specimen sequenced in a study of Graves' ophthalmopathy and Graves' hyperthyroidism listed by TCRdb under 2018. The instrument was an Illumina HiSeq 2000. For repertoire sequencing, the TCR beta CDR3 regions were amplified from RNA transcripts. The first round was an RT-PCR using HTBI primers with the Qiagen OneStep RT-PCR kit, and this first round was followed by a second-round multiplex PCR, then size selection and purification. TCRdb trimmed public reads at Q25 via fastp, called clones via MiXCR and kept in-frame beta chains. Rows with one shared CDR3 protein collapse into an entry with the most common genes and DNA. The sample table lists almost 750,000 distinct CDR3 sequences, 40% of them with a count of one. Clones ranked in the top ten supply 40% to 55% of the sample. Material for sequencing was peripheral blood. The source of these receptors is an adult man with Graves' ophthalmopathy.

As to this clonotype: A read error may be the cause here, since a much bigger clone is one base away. CDR3 nucleotides: TGTGCCAGCAGCTCTCAAGGATACTCTGGGGCCAACGTCCCGACTTTC. It is translated as CASSSQGYSGANVPTF. The chain employs TRBV5-6 and TRBJ2-6; D possibly corresponds to TRBD1 (5 bases). This CDR3 has 16 amino acids. Germline loops: CDR1 SGHDT, CDR2 YYEEEE.

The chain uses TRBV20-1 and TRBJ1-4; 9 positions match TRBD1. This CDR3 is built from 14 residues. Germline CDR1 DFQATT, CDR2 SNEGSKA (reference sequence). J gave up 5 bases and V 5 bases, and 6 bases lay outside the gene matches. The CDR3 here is CSARPGQGNEKLFF. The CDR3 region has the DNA TGCAGTGCTCGTCCGGGACAGGGAAATGAAAAACTGTTTTTT.

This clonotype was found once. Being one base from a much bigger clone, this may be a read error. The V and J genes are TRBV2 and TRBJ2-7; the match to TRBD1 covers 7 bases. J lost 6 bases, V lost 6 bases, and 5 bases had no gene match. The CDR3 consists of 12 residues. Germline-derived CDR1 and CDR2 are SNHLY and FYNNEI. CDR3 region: CASSETGVEQYF. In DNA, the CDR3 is TGTGCCAGCAGCGAAACAGGGGTCGAGCAGTACTTC.

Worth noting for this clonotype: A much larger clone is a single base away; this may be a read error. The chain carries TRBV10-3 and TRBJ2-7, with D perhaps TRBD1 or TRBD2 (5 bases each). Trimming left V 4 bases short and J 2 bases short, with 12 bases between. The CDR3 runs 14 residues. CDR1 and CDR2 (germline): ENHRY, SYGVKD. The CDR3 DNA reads TGTGCCATCAGTGTCCGGGACGGAACCTACGAGCAGTACTTC. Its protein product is CAISVRDGTYEQYF.

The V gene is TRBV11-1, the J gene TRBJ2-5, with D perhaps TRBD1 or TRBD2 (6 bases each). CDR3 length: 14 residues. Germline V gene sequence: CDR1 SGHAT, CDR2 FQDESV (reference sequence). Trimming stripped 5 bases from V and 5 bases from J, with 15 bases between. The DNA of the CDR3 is TGTGCCAGCAGCCGACCGGGGGCCTGGGAGACCCAGTACTTC. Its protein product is CASSRPGAWETQYF.

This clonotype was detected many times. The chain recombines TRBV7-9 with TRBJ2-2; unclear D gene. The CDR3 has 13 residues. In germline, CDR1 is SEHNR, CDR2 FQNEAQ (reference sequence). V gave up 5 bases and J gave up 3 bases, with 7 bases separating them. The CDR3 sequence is CASSVTDTGELFF. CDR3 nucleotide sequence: TGTGCCAGCAGCGTAACAGACACCGGGGAGCTGTTTTTT.

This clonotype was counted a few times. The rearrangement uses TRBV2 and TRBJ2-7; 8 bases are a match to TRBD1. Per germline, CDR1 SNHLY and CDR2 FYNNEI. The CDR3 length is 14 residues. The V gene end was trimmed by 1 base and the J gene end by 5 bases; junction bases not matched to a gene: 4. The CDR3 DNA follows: TGTGCCAGCAGTGAAGGGACAGGGTCCGACGAGCAGTACTTC. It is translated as CASSEGTGSDEQYF.

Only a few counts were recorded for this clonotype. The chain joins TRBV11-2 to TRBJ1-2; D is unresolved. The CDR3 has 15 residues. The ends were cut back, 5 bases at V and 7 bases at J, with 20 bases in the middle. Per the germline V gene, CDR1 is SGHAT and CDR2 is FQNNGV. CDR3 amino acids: CASSPPNPTLGGYTF. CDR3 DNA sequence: TGTGCCAGCAGCCCGCCGAATCCGACATTGGGTGGCTACACCTTC. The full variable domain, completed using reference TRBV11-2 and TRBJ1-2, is EAGVAQSPRYKIIEKRQSVAFWCNPISGHATLYWYQQILGQGPKLLIQFQNNGVVDDSQLPKDRFSAERLKGVDSTLKIQPAKLEDSAVYLCASSPPNPTLGGYTFGSGTRLTVV.

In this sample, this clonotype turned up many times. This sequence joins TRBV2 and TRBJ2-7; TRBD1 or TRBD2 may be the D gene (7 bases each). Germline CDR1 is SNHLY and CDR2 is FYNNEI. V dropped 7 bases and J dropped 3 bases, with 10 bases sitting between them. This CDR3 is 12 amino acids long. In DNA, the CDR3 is TGTGCCAGCAAGCGGGACAGCTACGAGCAGTACTTC. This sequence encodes CASKRDSYEQYF.

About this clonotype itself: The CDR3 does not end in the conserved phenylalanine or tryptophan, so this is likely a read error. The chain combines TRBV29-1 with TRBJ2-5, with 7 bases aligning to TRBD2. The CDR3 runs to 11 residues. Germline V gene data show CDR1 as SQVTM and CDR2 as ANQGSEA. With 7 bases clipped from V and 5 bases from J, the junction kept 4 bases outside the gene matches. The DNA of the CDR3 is TGCAGCGCTGCGGGAGATGAGACCCAGTACCTC. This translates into CSAAGDETQYL.

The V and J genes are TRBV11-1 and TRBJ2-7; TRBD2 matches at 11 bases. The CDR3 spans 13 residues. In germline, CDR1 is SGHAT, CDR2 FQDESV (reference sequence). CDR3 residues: CAKTSGAFYEQYF. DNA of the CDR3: TGTGCTAAGACTAGCGGGGCCTTCTACGAGCAGTACTTC.

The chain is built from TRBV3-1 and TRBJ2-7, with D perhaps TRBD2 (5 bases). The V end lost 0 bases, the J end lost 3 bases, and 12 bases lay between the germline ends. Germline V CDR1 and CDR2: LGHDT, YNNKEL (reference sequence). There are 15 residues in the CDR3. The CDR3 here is CASSQDRGTYYEQYF. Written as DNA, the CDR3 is TGTGCCAGCAGCCAAGATCGGGGAACCTACTACGAGCAGTACTTC.

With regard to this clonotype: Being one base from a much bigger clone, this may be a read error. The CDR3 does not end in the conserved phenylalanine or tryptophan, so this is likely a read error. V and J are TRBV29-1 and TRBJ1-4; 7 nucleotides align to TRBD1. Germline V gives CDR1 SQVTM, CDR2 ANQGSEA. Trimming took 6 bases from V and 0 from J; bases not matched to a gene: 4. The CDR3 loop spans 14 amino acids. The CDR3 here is CSVTGLATNEKLFS. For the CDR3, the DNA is TGCAGCGTGACAGGGTTAGCAACTAATGAAAAACTGTTTTCT.

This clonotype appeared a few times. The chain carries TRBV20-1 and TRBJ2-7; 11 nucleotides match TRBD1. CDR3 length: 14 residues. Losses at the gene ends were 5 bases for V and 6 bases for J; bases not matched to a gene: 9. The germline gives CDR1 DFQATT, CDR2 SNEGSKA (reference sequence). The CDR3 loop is CSAALGTGGREQYF. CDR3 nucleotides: TGCAGTGCTGCCCTAGGGACAGGGGGTCGCGAGCAGTACTTC.

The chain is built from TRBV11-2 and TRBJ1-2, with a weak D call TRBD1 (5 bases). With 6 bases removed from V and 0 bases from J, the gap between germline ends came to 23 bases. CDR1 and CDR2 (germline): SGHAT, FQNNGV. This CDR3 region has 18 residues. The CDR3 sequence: CASSAIRAGRRSNYGYTF. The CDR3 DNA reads TGTGCCAGCAGTGCTATCAGGGCCGGGCGGAGATCTAACTATGGCTACACCTTC.

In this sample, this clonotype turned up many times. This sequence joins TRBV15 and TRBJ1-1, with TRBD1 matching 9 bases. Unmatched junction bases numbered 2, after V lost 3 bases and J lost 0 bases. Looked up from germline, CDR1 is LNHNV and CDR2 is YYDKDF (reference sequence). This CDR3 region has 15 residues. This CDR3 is CATSRGQGMNTEAFF. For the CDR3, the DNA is TGTGCCACCAGCAGGGGACAGGGAATGAACACTGAAGCTTTCTTT.

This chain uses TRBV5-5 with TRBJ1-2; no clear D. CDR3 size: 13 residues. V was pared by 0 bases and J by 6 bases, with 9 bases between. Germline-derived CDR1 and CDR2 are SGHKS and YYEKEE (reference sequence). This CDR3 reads CASSLAQVNGYTF. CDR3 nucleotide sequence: TGTGCCAGCAGCTTGGCCCAGGTGAATGGCTACACCTTC. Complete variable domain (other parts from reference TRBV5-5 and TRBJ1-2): DAGVTQSPTHLIKTRGQQVTLRCSPISGHKSVSWYQQVLGQGPQFIFQYYEKEERGRGNFPDRFSARQFPNYSSELNVNALLLGDSALYLCASSLAQVNGYTFGSGTRLTVV.

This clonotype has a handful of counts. The CDR3 nucleotides read TGTGCCAGCAGCTCCCCGTCAGGGGACGGTGGCTACACCTTC. Protein product: CASSSPSGDGGYTF. The chain recombines TRBV5-5 with TRBJ1-2, with D possibly TRBD1 on 6 matching bases. Germline assignment: CDR1 SGHKS and CDR2 YYEKEE (reference sequence). The CDR3 runs to 14 residues. Trimming left V 3 bases short and J 7 bases short, with 16 bases between.

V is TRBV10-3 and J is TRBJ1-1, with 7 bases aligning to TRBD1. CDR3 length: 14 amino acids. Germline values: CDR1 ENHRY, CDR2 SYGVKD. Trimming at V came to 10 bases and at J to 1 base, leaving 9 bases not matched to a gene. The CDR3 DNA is TGTGCCAGCTACCCTTCAGGGGGGAACACTGAAGCTTTCTTT. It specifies CASYPSGGNTEAFF.

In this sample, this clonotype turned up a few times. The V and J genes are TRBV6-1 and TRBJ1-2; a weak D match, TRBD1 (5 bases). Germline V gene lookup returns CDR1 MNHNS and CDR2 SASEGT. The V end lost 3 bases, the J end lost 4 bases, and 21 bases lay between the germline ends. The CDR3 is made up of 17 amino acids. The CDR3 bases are TGTGCCAGCAGTGACAGACTAGACCGGGACGGGCTCTATGGCTACACCTTC. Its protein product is CASSDRLDRDGLYGYTF.

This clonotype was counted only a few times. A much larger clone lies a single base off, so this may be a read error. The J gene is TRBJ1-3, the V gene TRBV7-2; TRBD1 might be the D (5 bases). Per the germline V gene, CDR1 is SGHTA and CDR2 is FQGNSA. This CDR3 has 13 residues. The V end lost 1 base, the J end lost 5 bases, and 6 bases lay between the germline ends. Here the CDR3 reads CASSLGQRNTIYF. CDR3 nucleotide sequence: TGTGCCAGCAGCTTAGGACAGAGAAACACCATATATTTT. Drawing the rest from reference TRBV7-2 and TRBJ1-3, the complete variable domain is GAGVSQSPSNKVTEKGKDVELRCDPISGHTALYWYRQSLGQGLEFLIYFQGNSAPDKSGLPSDRFSAERTGGSVSTLTIQRTQQEDSAVYLCASSLGQRNTIYFGEGSWLTVV.

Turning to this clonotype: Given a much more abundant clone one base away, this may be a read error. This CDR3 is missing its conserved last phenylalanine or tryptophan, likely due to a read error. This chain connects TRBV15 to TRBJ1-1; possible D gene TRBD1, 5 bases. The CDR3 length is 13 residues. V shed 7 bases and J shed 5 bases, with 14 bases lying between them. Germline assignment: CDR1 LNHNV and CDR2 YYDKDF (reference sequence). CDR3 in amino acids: CATKGKVSTEAFL. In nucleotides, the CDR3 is TGTGCCACCAAGGGGAAGGTCTCAACTGAAGCTTTCCTT.

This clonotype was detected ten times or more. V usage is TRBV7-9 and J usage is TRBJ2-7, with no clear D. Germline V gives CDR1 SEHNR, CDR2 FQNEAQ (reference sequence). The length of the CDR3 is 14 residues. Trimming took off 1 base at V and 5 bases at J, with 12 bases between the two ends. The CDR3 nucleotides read TGTGCCAGCAGCTTAGGAACGGGTTCCAACGAGCAGTACTTC. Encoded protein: CASSLGTGSNEQYF. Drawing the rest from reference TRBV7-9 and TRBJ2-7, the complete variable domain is DTGVSQNPRHKITKRGQNVTFRCDPISEHNRLYWYRQTLGQGPEFLTYFQNEAQLEKSRLLSDRFSAERPKGSFSTLEIQRTEQGDSAMYLCASSLGTGSNEQYFGPGTRLTVT.

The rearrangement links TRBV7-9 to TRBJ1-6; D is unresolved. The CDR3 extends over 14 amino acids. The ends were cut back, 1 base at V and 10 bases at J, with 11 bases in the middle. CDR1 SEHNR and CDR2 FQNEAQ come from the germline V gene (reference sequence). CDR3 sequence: CASSLGMRGSPLHF. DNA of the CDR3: TGTGCCAGCAGCTTAGGCATGAGAGGATCACCCCTCCACTTT.

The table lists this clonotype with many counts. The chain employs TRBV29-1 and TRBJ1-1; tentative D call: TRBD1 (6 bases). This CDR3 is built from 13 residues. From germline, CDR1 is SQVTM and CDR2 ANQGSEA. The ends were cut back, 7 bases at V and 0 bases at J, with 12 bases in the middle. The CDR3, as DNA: TGCAGCGCCCGGACAGCCATGAACACTGAAGCTTTCTTT. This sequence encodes CSARTAMNTEAFF.

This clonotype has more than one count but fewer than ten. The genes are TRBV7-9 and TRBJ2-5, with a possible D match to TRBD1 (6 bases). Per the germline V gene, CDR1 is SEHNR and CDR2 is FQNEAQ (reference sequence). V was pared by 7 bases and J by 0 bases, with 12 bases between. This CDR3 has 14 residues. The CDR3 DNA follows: TGTGCCAGCAACCCAGGGACATACCAAGAGACCCAGTACTTC. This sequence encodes CASNPGTYQETQYF.

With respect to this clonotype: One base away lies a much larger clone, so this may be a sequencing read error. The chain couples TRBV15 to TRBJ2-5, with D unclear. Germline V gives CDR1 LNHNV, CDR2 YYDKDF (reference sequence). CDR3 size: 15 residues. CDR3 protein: CATCRDPGLQETQYF. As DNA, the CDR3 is TGTGCCACCTGCAGAGACCCCGGTCTTCAAGAGACCCAGTACTTC.